This paragraph covers one T cell receptor (beta chain) sequence. Profiling relied on immunoSEQ multiplex PCR, and the TCRdb table lists in-frame clones only, not all of them. The profile shows around 100,000 clones, more than 85% of them singletons. Germline V gives CDR1 MNHNS, CDR2 SASEGT. The V gene lost 4 bases and the J gene lost 2 bases, with 15 bases spanning the gap. The CDR3 is 16 residues long. This specimen comes from a study of T cell changes during pregnancy in multiple sclerosis. This sequence originates from a female donor with multiple sclerosis, enrolled in a pregnancy study. Sequencing used peripheral blood, obtained after pregnancy. The rearrangement uses TRBV6-1 and TRBJ2-1; a possible D gene is TRBD2 (6 bases). The CDR3 is CASSGVLASPYNEQFF. The CDR3 DNA follows: TGTGCCAGCAGTGGGGTCCTAGCGAGTCCCTACAATGAGCAGTTCTTC.